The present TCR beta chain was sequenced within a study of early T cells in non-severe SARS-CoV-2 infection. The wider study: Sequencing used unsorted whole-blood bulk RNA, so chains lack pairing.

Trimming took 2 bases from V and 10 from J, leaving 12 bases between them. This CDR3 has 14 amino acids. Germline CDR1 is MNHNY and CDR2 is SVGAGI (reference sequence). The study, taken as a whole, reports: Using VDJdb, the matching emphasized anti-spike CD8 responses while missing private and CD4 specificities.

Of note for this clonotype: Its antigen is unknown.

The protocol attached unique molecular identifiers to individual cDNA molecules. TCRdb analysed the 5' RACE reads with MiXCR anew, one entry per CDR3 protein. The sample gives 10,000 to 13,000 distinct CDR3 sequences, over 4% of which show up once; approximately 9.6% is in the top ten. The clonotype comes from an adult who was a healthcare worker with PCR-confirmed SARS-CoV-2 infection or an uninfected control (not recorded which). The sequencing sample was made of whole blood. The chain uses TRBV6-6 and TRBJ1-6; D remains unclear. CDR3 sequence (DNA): TGTGCCAGCAGTTACGGAGGGTCGGGGTCACCCCTCCACTTT. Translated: CASSYGGSGSPLHF.